A single sample gave rise to the 12 T cell receptor beta chains below, sequenced in a study of Graves' ophthalmopathy and Graves' hyperthyroidism. Scientists amplified the TCR beta CDR3 regions from RNA transcripts. RT-PCR with HTBI primers came first, then second-round multiplex PCR. TCRdb re-analysed the multiplex PCR reads in MiXCR, keeping a single row per CDR3 protein. Seen here are around 51,000 distinct CDR3 sequences, over 45% observed once, and the top ten hold about 24%. What was sequenced was peripheral blood. The receptors derive from an adult man with Graves' ophthalmopathy.

The chain is built from TRBV5-4 and TRBJ2-2; D ambiguous. The V and J ends lost 10 bases and 4 bases respectively, with 11 bases between them. This CDR3 has 12 residues. In germline, CDR1 is SGHNT, CDR2 YYREEE (reference sequence). The CDR3 sequence is CAVGWTTGELFF. The CDR3, as DNA: TGTGCCGTCGGGTGGACCACCGGGGAGCTGTTTTTT.

This chain uses TRBV7-2 with TRBJ2-5; D is perhaps TRBD2 (5 bases). Germline CDR1 reads SGHTA; CDR2 reads FQGNSA. Deletions cut 1 base from V and 4 bases from J, with 10 bases between. The CDR3 is 14 amino acids. The CDR3 loop is CASSLDPGRETQYF. Here the CDR3 DNA reads TGTGCCAGCAGCTTAGATCCGGGGAGAGAGACCCAGTACTTC.

The CDR3 loop is CSARDLGRDHINPQISSTEAFF. CDR3 DNA sequence: TGCAGTGCTAGAGATCTGGGCAGGGACCACATCAATCCCCAGATCTCTAGCACTGAAGCTTTCTTT. V usage is TRBV20-1 and J usage is TRBJ1-1, with D maybe TRBD1 (5 bases). The CDR3 has 22 residues. Trimming took off 0 bases at V and 4 bases at J, with 36 bases between the two ends. The germline CDR1 and CDR2 sequences are DFQATT and SNEGSKA (reference sequence).

In this sample, this clonotype turned up a few times. The chain recombines TRBV20-1 with TRBJ2-7, with 8 nucleotides matching TRBD1. This CDR3 contains 15 residues. The germline V gene has CDR1 DFQATT and CDR2 SNEGSKA (reference sequence). V lost 0 bases and J lost 3; bases outside the gene matches: 7. This CDR3 is CSARDTRTGNYEQYF. The CDR3 nucleotides read TGCAGTGCTAGAGATACGCGGACAGGGAACTACGAGCAGTACTTC.

This clonotype has a handful of counts. This sequence joins TRBV7-2 and TRBJ2-7; the D call may be TRBD1 or TRBD2 (5 bases each). Germline V gives CDR1 SGHTA, CDR2 FQGNSA. Trimming took off 5 bases at V and 0 bases at J, with 11 bases between the two ends. The CDR3 spans 14 residues. The CDR3 DNA is TGTGCCAGCAGCCCCGGGACCCACTCCTACGAGCAGTACTTC. This translates into CASSPGTHSYEQYF.

A single count supports this clonotype. CDR3 protein: CASSLQGPPGELFF. The CDR3 DNA is TGTGCCAGCAGCCTACAGGGGCCCCCCGGGGAGCTGTTTTTT. The chain couples TRBV7-3 to TRBJ2-2, with 7 bases aligning to TRBD1. CDR3 size: 14 residues. CDR1 SGHTA and CDR2 FQGTGA come from the germline V gene. The junction had 6 bases not matched to a gene; V was cut back by 5 bases and J by 6 bases.

The rearrangement uses TRBV7-6 and TRBJ2-7; 16 bases line up with TRBD2. Trimming took 4 bases from V and 9 from J; bases not matched to a gene: 6. Germline V gene data show CDR1 as SGHVS and CDR2 as FNYEAQ. CDR3 length: 15 residues. CDR3 residues: CASSSGLAGGDWQYF. Here the CDR3 DNA reads TGTGCCAGCAGCTCGGGACTAGCGGGAGGGGATTGGCAGTACTTC.

This clonotype came up many times. The genes are TRBV7-9 and TRBJ2-5, with TRBD2 matching over 15 bases. The CDR3 covers 15 residues. Germline CDR1 is SEHNR and CDR2 is FQNEAQ (reference sequence). The V and J ends lost 5 bases and 4 bases, in that order; junction bases with no gene match: 2. For the CDR3, the DNA is TGTGCCAGCAGCGCGGGACTAGCGGGAGGAGAGACCCAGTACTTC. This gives the protein CASSAGLAGGETQYF. Using reference TRBV7-9 and TRBJ2-5 for the parts outside the CDR3, the full variable domain is DTGVSQNPRHKITKRGQNVTFRCDPISEHNRLYWYRQTLGQGPEFLTYFQNEAQLEKSRLLSDRFSAERPKGSFSTLEIQRTEQGDSAMYLCASSAGLAGGETQYFGPGTRLLVL.

In its sample, this clonotype was seen many times. The chain joins TRBV19 to TRBJ2-3, with D uncertain. V lost 4 bases and J lost 0, with 14 bases in between. CDR1 is LNHDA and CDR2 is SQIVND in the germline V gene (reference sequence). The CDR3 totals 16 residues. The CDR3, as DNA: TGTGCCAGTAGTAAGCTCGGAGTTGCTAGCACAGATACGCAGTATTTT. This gives the protein CASSKLGVASTDTQYF.

A single count supports this clonotype. The chain is built from TRBV20-1 and TRBJ2-1; possibly TRBD2 for D (5 bases). This CDR3 has 17 amino acids. CDR1 is DFQATT and CDR2 is SNEGSKA in the germline V gene (reference sequence). Trimming removed 3 bases from V and 6 bases from J, with 24 bases in between. CDR3: CSASALPGTGGLNEQFF. The CDR3 nucleotides are TGCAGTGCTAGTGCCCTCCCGGGAACCGGCGGGCTCAATGAGCAGTTCTTC.

This chain uses TRBV7-8 with TRBJ2-2; D unresolved. The germline CDR1 and CDR2 sequences are SGHVS and FQNEAQ. V was shortened by 2 bases and J by 7 bases, with 8 bases between the two germline ends. CDR3 size: 13 residues. CDR3 amino acids: CASSLMAVGELFF. In nucleotides, the CDR3 is TGTGCCAGCAGCTTAATGGCTGTCGGGGAGCTGTTTTTT.

This clonotype appeared a single time. The missing conserved phenylalanine or tryptophan at the end of this CDR3 makes a read error likely. The chain's CDR3 is CDSSLESRGGGTQYY. The CDR3 region has the DNA TGTGACAGCAGCTTGGAGTCGCGGGGGGGCGGTACGCAGTATTAT. The chain couples TRBV5-6 to TRBJ2-3; 9 nucleotides align to TRBD2. The CDR3 length is 15 residues. Germline V lookup: CDR1 SGHDT, CDR2 YYEEEE.